The rows below give T cell receptor beta chains drawn from one sample of a study of T-cell memory formation after mild COVID-19. TCRdb passed the 5' RACE reads through MiXCR, listing each CDR3 protein once. The data show under 40,000 distinct CDR3 sequences, roughly 7.2% seen once. Sequencing was done on a sample of PBMCs or a T cell subset sorted from them (not recorded which). The receptors were sampled from a man younger than 35 who had mild COVID-19 (a few samples of this study predate the infection). Cell type and time point are not known. The CDR3 runs from the conserved cysteine through the conserved F or W. Fields, in order: D gene, J gene, clone size, V gene, CDR3 protein, CDR3 DNA. The D gene is left open where the match is weak. Size is stated for part of the rows, as once, few or many counts, or as a class when the clone is expanded.

>TRBD1|TRBJ2-4|many|TRBV7-2
CASSNPTGGLNIQYF
TGTGCCAGCAGCAACCCGACAGGGGGATTAAACATTCAGTACTTC
>NA|TRBJ2-2|many|TRBV11-2
CASSVGLVTGELFF
TGTGCCAGCAGCGTAGGACTGGTCACCGGGGAGCTGTTTTTT
>NA|TRBJ2-6|many|TRBV30
CAWSPTLLFSGANVLTF
TGTGCCTGGAGCCCGACCTTACTGTTCTCTGGGGCCAACGTCCTGACTTTC
>NA|TRBJ2-3|many|TRBV7-2
CASSLGYPSTDTQYF
TGTGCCAGCAGCCTGGGCTACCCTAGCACAGATACGCAGTATTTT
>NA|TRBJ1-1|many|TRBV6-1
CASSPLGGRGNTEAFF
TGTGCCAGCAGTCCGTTGGGGGGGCGAGGGAACACTGAAGCTTTCTTT
>TRBD1|TRBJ1-4|few|TRBV15
CATSGQGWEKLFF
TGTGCCACCAGCGGACAGGGTTGGGAAAAACTGTTTTTT
>NA|TRBJ1-3|many|TRBV4-3
CASSQGVSGNTIYF
TGCGCCAGCAGCCAAGGGGTCTCTGGAAACACCATATATTTT
>TRBD2|TRBJ2-3|few|TRBV6-4
CASSEASGDSTDTQYF
TGTGCCAGCAGTGAGGCTAGCGGGGATAGCACAGATACGCAGTATTTT
>TRBD2|TRBJ2-3|many|TRBV7-2
CASRSSGGAPDTQYF
TGTGCCAGCAGGTCTAGCGGGGGGGCCCCAGATACGCAGTATTTT
>NA|TRBJ1-5|many|TRBV20-1
CSAGKGRAGQPQHF
TGCAGTGCTGGGAAGGGCAGGGCTGGTCAGCCCCAGCATTTT
>TRBD2|TRBJ2-1|many|TRBV7-2
CASSWTSGANEQFF
TGTGCCAGCAGCTGGACTAGCGGGGCGAATGAGCAGTTCTTC
>NA|TRBJ1-1|many|TRBV4-1
CASSQGGGGTEAFF
TGCGCCAGCAGCCAGGGAGGGGGTGGCACTGAAGCTTTCTTT
>NA|TRBJ1-6|NA|TRBV13
CASSFRRRTHNSPLHF
TGTGCCAGCAGCTTCCGGAGGAGAACACATAATTCACCCCTCCACTTT
>TRBD1|TRBJ1-3|many|TRBV7-6
CASSWDSNGNTIYF
TGTGCCAGCAGCTGGGACAGTAACGGAAACACCATATATTTT
>TRBD1|TRBJ1-2|many|TRBV29-1
CSVGDRNYGYTF
TGCAGCGTTGGGGACAGGAACTATGGCTACACCTTC
>TRBD2|TRBJ2-5|many|TRBV5-1
CASSSLGAGGQETQYF
TGCGCCAGCAGCTCTTTAGGAGCGGGGGGCCAAGAGACCCAGTACTTC
>NA|TRBJ2-7|many|TRBV7-6
CASSLAGLEQYF
TGTGCCAGCAGCTTAGCGGGACTCGAGCAGTACTTC